Presented here are 16 T cell receptor beta chains from one specimen sequenced in a study of cytomegalovirus exposure and HLA in healthy donors. Vbeta (60) and Jbeta (13) primers were used in the PCR. Clones were read by immunoSEQ multiplex PCR, and TCRdb kept only the in-frame ones, dropping some. The sample table sets out 45,000 to 70,000 clones. The sample was PBMCs. Receptors originate from a young woman in good health and CMV-seropositive.

This clone is classed as medium-sized by frequency. The chain links TRBV9 to TRBJ1-1, with TRBD1 identical over 7 bases. Germline trimming cut 3 bases from V and 3 bases from J; bases unmatched to any gene: 5. Germline assignment: CDR1 SGDLS and CDR2 YYNGEE. The CDR3 sequence is 14 residues long. The CDR3 loop is CASSGEQGHTEAFF. The CDR3 nucleotides are TGTGCCAGCAGCGGAGAACAGGGGCACACTGAAGCTTTCTTT. Using reference TRBV9 and TRBJ1-1 for the parts outside the CDR3, the full variable domain is DSGVTQTPKHLITATGQRVTLRCSPRSGDLSVYWYQQSLDQGLQFLIQYYNGEERAKGNILERFSAQQFPDLHSELNLSSLELGDSALYFCASSGEQGHTEAFFGQGTRLTVV.

Notes on this clone: An end of the junction does not agree with germline; a read error may underlie this. The chain has TRBV30 and TRBJ1-5; 7 nucleotides align to TRBD1. This CDR3 contains 15 residues. Germline loops: CDR1 GTSNPN, CDR2 SVGIG (reference sequence). The CDR3 region is CAGSSGQFSNQPQHF. As DNA, the CDR3 is TGTGCCGGGAGTTCGGGACAGTTTAGCAATCAGCCCCAGCATTTT.

The chain links TRBV7-9 to TRBJ1-1; D is perhaps TRBD1 (6 bases). This CDR3 region has 14 residues. Germline CDR1 reads SEHNR; CDR2 reads FQNEAQ (reference sequence). V lost 2 bases and J lost 1, with 8 bases in between. The CDR3, as DNA: TGTGCCAGCAGCTTACTGGGACAGAACACTGAAGCTTTCTTT. It encodes CASSLLGQNTEAFF.

The chain combines TRBV11-3 with TRBJ2-1; 7 nucleotides agree with TRBD2. This CDR3 has 16 residues. J lost 8 bases, V lost 4 bases, and 14 bases had no gene match. Germline CDR1 is SGHNT and CDR2 is YENEEA. The CDR3, as DNA: TGTGCCAGCAGCTCCCTGGGGGGAGGGCTGGTGGATGAGCAGTTCTTC. It is translated as CASSSLGGGLVDEQFF.

The chain recombines TRBV30 with TRBJ2-5, with 9 bases identical to TRBD1. V was pared by 1 base and J by 1 base, with 4 bases of the junction left unmatched. Germline V gene lookup returns CDR1 GTSNPN and CDR2 SVGIG (reference sequence). This CDR3 region has 15 residues. The CDR3 sequence: CAWSGGQGIQETQYF. CDR3 nucleotide sequence: TGTGCCTGGAGTGGAGGACAGGGGATCCAAGAGACCCAGTACTTC.

The chain uses TRBV6-5 and TRBJ2-5, with TRBD2 matching over 14 bases. CDR1 MNHEY and CDR2 SVGAGI come from the germline V gene. Losses at the gene ends were 5 bases for V and 3 bases for J; bases not matched to a gene: 2. The CDR3 consists of 15 residues. CDR3 in amino acids: CASSQTSGREETQYF. Here the CDR3 DNA reads TGTGCCAGCAGTCAGACTAGCGGGAGGGAAGAGACCCAGTACTTC.

The genes are TRBV9 and TRBJ2-5; possibly TRBD2 for D (6 bases). Germline lookup yields CDR1 SGDLS and CDR2 YYNGEE. The CDR3 has 21 amino acids. Trimming shortened V by 2 bases and J by 5 bases, and 34 bases separated the two germline ends. CDR3 bases: TGTGCCAGCAGCGTCGACCCACTTAGCGGAGAAACGTACACACCATCTGAGACCCAGTACTTC. It yields the protein CASSVDPLSGETYTPSETQYF.

This chain links TRBV11-2 with TRBJ1-5; 9 positions match TRBD1. The CDR3 totals 14 residues. The V segment lost 5 bases and the J segment 2 bases; nucleotides outside the gene matches: 1. Germline-derived CDR1 and CDR2 are SGHAT and FQNNGV. CDR3 region: CASSRDRGNQPQHF. The DNA of the CDR3 is TGTGCCAGCAGCCGGGACAGGGGCAATCAGCCCCAGCATTTT.

The chain has TRBV6-1 and TRBJ2-5, with D tentatively TRBD1 (5 bases). The CDR3 is made up of 15 amino acids. The germline V gene has CDR1 MNHNS and CDR2 SASEGT. V lost 1 base and J 7 bases, leaving 16 bases between the germline ends. Here the CDR3 DNA reads TGTGCCAGCAGTGAAGTAGGCAGGGCGTTGAGGACCCAGTACTTC. Amino acids: CASSEVGRALRTQYF.

The V and J genes are TRBV10-3 and TRBJ1-1, with D hard to call. CDR3 size: 12 residues. The germline CDR1 and CDR2 sequences are ENHRY and SYGVKD. Trimming pared 6 bases from V and 0 bases from J, leaving 5 bases between. CDR3 nucleotides: TGTGCCATCAGCAAAATGAACACTGAAGCTTTCTTT. Translation gives CAISKMNTEAFF.

The chain recombines TRBV27 with TRBJ2-7; 11 nucleotides agree with TRBD1. From germline, CDR1 is MNHEY and CDR2 SMNVEV (reference sequence). Unmatched junction bases numbered 6, after V lost 8 bases and J lost 3 bases. The CDR3 consists of 14 residues. The CDR3 is CASSPGTGGYEQYF. Here the CDR3 DNA reads TGTGCCAGCTCGCCCGGGACAGGGGGCTACGAGCAGTACTTC.

This chain connects TRBV5-1 to TRBJ2-1; the match to TRBD2 covers 11 bases. The germline V gene has CDR1 SGHRS and CDR2 YFSETQ. The V and J ends lost 4 bases and 3 bases, in that order; junction bases with no gene match: 3. The CDR3 length is 15 residues. This CDR3 is CASSLTSGSYNEQFF. CDR3 coding DNA: TGCGCCAGCAGCCTTACTAGCGGGAGCTACAATGAGCAGTTCTTC. Supplemented by reference TRBV5-1 and TRBJ2-1, the full variable domain reads KAGVTQTPRYLIKTRGQQVTLSCSPISGHRSVSWYQQTPGQGLQFLFEYFSETQRNKGNFPGRFSGRQFSNSRSEMNVSTLELGDSALYLCASSLTSGSYNEQFFGPGTRLTVL.

The chain is built from TRBV6-5 and TRBJ1-2; D uncertain. The germline V and J ends were trimmed by 4 bases and 7 bases, with 22 bases remaining between them. This CDR3 is 16 amino acids long. Per germline, CDR1 MNHEY and CDR2 SVGAGI. CDR3 protein: CASSFQRPSSYPGYTF. DNA of the CDR3: TGTGCCAGCAGTTTCCAGAGGCCATCAAGCTACCCTGGCTACACCTTC.

The genes are TRBV4-1 and TRBJ1-3; maybe TRBD1 (5 bases). V was clipped by 0 bases and J by 0 bases, with 9 bases between them. Germline V gives CDR1 MGHRA, CDR2 YSYEKL. The CDR3 runs to 16 residues. As DNA, the CDR3 is TGCGCCAGCAGCCAAGAACCGGGGGGCTCTGGAAACACCATATATTTT. This codes for CASSQEPGGSGNTIYF.

The V and J genes are TRBV7-2 and TRBJ2-7; TRBD1 matches at 8 bases. Germline V lookup: CDR1 SGHTA, CDR2 FQGNSA. After removal of 3 bases from V and 4 bases from J, the junction contained 2 bases not matched to a gene. The CDR3 spans 13 residues. CDR3 sequence: CASSFTGGYEQYF. Here the CDR3 DNA reads TGTGCCAGCAGCTTCACAGGGGGGTACGAGCAGTACTTC. The full variable domain, rest sourced from reference TRBV7-2 and TRBJ2-7, is GAGVSQSPSNKVTEKGKDVELRCDPISGHTALYWYRQSLGQGLEFLIYFQGNSAPDKSGLPSDRFSAERTGGSVSTLTIQRTQQEDSAVYLCASSFTGGYEQYFGPGTRLTVT.

The chain carries TRBV11-1 and TRBJ2-5; 12 bases fit TRBD2. The CDR3 runs to 16 residues. V shed 5 bases and J 3 bases; nucleotides not matched to a gene: 7. The germline gives CDR1 SGHAT, CDR2 FQDESV (reference sequence). CDR3: CASSRTSGGHKETQYF. CDR3 nucleotide sequence: TGTGCCAGCAGCCGAACTAGCGGGGGGCACAAAGAGACCCAGTACTTC.